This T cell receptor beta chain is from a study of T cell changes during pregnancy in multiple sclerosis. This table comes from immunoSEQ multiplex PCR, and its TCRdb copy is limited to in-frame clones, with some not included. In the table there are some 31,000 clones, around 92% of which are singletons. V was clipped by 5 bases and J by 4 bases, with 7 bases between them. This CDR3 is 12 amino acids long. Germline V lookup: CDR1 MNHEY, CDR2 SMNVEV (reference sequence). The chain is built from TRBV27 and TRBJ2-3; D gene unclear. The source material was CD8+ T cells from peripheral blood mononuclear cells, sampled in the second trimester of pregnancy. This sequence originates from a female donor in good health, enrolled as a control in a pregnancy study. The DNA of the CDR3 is TGTGCCAGCAGTCGGTCCGCAGATACGCAGTATTTT. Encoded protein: CASSRSADTQYF.